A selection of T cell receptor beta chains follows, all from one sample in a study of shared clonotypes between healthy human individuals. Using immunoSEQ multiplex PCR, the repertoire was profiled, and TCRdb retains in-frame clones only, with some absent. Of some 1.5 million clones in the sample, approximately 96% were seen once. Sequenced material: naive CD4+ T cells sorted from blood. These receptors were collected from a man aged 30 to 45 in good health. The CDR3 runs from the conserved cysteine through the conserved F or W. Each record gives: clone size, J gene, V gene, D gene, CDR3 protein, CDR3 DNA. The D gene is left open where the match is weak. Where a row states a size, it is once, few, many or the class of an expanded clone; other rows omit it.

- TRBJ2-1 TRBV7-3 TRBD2 CASSATGTSTYNEQFF TGTGCCAGCAGCGCGACCGGGACTAGCACCTACAATGAGCAGTTCTTC
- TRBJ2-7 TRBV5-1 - CASRRGDRVNEQYF TGCGCCAGCAGGCGGGGGGACAGGGTAAACGAGCAGTACTTC
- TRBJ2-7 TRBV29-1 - CSYPSGPVSYEQYF TGCAGCTATCCCTCAGGCCCGGTTTCCTACGAGCAGTACTTC
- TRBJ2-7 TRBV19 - CASSTGQNSYEQYF TGTGCCAGTAGTACGGGACAAAACTCCTACGAGCAGTACTTC
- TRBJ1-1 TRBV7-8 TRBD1 CASSVIRTGEAFF TGTGCCAGCAGTGTTATACGGACAGGGGAAGCTTTCTTT
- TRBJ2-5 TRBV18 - CASSPGQPAGWETQYF TGTGCCAGCTCACCAGGGCAGCCTGCTGGGTGGGAGACCCAGTACTTC
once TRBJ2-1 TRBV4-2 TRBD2 CASSQASGGEQFF TGTGCCAGCAGCCAAGCAAGCGGGGGTGAGCAGTTCTTC
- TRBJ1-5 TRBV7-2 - CASSPYPRGASNQPQHF TGTGCCAGCAGCCCATACCCCCGGGGGGCGAGCAATCAGCCCCAGCATTTT
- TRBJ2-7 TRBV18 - CASSPPVRDEQYF TGTGCCAGCTCACCCCCTGTCAGGGACGAGCAGTACTTC
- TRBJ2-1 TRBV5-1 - CASSLGGIYNEQFF TGCGCCAGCAGCTTGGGGGGAATTTACAATGAGCAGTTCTTC
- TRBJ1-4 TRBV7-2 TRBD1 CASRQGGEKLFF TGTGCCTCGAGACAGGGGGGTGAAAAACTGTTTTTT
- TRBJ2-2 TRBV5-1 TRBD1 CASLRQGGSGGELFF TGCGCCAGCCTGAGACAGGGGGGATCTGGCGGGGAGCTGTTTTTT
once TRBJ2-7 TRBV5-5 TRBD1 CASSLYGTDAYEQYF TGTGCCAGCAGCTTGTACGGGACAGATGCCTACGAGCAGTACTTC
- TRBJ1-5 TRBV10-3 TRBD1 CAISGTGNNQPQHF TGTGCCATTTCCGGGACAGGGAACAATCAGCCCCAGCATTTT
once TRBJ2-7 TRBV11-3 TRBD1 CASSSVTGAAYEQYF TGTGCCAGCAGCTCTGTAACAGGGGCAGCCTACGAGCAGTACTTC
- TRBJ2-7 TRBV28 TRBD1 CASSAPGQGVYEQYF TGTGCCAGCAGTGCCCCGGGACAGGGGGTCTACGAGCAGTACTTC
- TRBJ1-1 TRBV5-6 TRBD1 CASSLGARGREAEAFF TGTGCCAGCAGCTTGGGGGCCAGGGGGCGTGAGGCTGAAGCTTTCTTT
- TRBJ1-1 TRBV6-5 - CASIRHDSTEAFF TGTGCCAGCATTCGACACGATTCCACTGAAGCTTTCTTT
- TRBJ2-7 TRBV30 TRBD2 CAWSPSGSRYEQYF TGTGCCTGGAGTCCTAGCGGGAGCCGCTACGAGCAGTACTTC
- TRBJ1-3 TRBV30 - CAWDSSRGNTIYF TGTGCCTGGGACAGCTCCCGGGGAAACACCATATATTTT
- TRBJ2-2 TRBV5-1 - CASSLVPGLVTGELFF TGCGCCAGCAGCTTGGTGCCCGGGCTGGTCACCGGGGAGCTGTTTTTT
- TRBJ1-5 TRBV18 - CASSPLNSNQPQHF TGTGCCAGCTCACCATTGAACAGTAATCAGCCCCAGCATTTT
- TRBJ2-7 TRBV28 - CASSWEREQYF TGTGCCAGCTCGTGGGAGAGAGAGCAGTACTTC
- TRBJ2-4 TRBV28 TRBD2 CASSPNRGPASGRSGRQAKNIQYF TGTGCCAGCAGTCCGAACAGGGGGCCGGCTAGCGGGAGGTCAGGACGACAAGCCAAAAACATTCAGTACTTC
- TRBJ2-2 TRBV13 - CASSLGRLNTGELFF TGTGCCAGCAGCTTAGGACGACTAAACACCGGGGAGCTGTTTTTT
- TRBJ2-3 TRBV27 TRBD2 CASTRASGRGRDTQYF TGTGCCAGCACGAGAGCTAGCGGGAGAGGGAGAGATACGCAGTATTTT
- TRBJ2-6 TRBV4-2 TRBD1 CASSQTGAGANVLTF TGTGCCAGCAGCCAAACAGGGGCTGGGGCCAACGTCCTGACTTTC
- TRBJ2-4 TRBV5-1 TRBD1 CASSFWILGTGQGFTKNIQYF TGCGCCAGCAGCTTCTGGATCCTCGGCACGGGACAGGGTTTTACCAAAAACATTCAGTACTTC
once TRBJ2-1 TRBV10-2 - CASSASGNEQFF TGCGCCAGCAGTGCGAGCGGGAATGAGCAGTTCTTC
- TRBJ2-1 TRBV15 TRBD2 CATRFDQRESSYNEQFF TGTGCCACCAGATTCGACCAGCGGGAGAGCTCCTACAATGAGCAGTTCTTC
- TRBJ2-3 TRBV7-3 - CASSLTGTDTQYF TGTGCCAGCAGCTTAACCGGCACAGATACGCAGTATTTT
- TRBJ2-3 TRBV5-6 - CASSEPGPSPTDTQYF TGTGCCAGCAGCGAACCGGGACCTAGCCCGACAGATACGCAGTATTTT
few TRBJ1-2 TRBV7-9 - CASSPDRPPYGYTF TGTGCCAGCAGCCCAGACAGGCCGCCCTATGGCTACACCTTC
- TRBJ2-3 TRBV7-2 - CASSSERTDTQYF TGTGCCAGCAGCTCGGAGCGGACAGATACGCAGTATTTT
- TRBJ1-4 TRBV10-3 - CAISETFSTNEKLFF TGTGCCATCAGTGAGACCTTCTCAACTAATGAAAAACTGTTTTTT
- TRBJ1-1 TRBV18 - CASSPQSQAGAGASIEAFF TGTGCCAGCTCACCACAGTCTCAAGCCGGAGCAGGAGCGTCGATTGAAGCTTTCTTT
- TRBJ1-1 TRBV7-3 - CASSQDRDTEAFF TGTGCCAGCAGCCAGGACAGAGACACTGAAGCTTTCTTT
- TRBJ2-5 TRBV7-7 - CASSRAVQETQYF TGTGCTAGCTCTCGCGCGGTTCAAGAGACCCAGTACTTC
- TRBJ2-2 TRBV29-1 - CSVTSETLTGELFF TGCAGCGTTACGAGTGAGACCCTCACCGGGGAGCTGTTTTTT
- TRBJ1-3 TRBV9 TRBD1 CASSVQGVGGNTIYF TGTGCCAGCAGCGTACAGGGGGTCGGCGGAAACACCATATATTTT
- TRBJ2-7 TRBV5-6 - CASSLNLRADIYEQYF TGTGCCAGCAGCTTGAACCTTCGGGCAGACATCTACGAGCAGTACTTC
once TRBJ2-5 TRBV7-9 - CASSLRVQETQYF TGTGCCAGCAGCTTGAGGGTCCAAGAGACCCAGTACTTC